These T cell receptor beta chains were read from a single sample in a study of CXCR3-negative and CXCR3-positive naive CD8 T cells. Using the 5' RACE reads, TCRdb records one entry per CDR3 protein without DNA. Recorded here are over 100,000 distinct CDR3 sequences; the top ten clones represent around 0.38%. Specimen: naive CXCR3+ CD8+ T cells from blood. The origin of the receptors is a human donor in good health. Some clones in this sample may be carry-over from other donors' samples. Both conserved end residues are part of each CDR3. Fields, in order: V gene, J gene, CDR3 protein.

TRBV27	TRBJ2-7	CASSPRTSGRAYEQYF
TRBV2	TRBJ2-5	CASSEALAGVETQYF
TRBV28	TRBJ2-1	CASSGIAGEDEQFF
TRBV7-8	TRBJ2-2	CASSLPYTGELFF
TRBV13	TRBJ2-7	CASSSRWSYEQYF
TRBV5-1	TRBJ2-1	CASSLEGQTNEQFF
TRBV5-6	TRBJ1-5	CASSLGDRGHQPQHF
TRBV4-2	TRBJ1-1	CASSQEGGVTEAFF
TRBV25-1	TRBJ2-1	CASSEGTGAYNEQFF
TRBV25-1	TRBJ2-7	CASSETISDSYEQYF
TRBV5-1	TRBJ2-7	CASSFHEGYEQYF
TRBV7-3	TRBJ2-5	CASSLDGGGQETQYF
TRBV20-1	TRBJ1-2	CSASRGDRYLYGYTF
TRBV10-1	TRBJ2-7	CASSESSGYEQYF
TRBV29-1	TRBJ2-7	CSVAPARPGQGIHEQYF
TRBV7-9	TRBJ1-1	CASSLGGKNTEAFF
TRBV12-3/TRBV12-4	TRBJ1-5	CASTEYGDQPQHF
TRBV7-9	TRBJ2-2	CAKGVGSDTGELFF
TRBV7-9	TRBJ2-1	CASSAGGSSYNEQFF
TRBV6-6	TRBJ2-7	CASSADLRGGRFYEQYF
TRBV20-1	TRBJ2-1	CSAIAGGRYNEQFF
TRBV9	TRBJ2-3	CASSVNGESTDTQYF
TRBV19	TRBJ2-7	CASSIVKGSGQYF
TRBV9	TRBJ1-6	CASSAGGSPLHF